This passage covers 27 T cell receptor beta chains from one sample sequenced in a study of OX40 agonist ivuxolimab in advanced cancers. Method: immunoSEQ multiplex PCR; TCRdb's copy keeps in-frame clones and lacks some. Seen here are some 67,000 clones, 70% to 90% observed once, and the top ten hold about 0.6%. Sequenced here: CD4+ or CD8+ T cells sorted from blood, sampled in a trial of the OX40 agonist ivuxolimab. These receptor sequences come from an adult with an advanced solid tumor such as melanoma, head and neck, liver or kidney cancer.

This CDR3 is CASSGGRDRVFF. The CDR3 DNA reads TGTGCCAGCAGCGGGGGGCGGGACAGGGTTTTCTTC. The chain carries TRBV7-9 and TRBJ2-1, with TRBD1 matching 9 bases. Germline CDR1 SEHNR, CDR2 FQNEAQ (reference sequence). The CDR3 runs 12 residues. J gave up 16 bases and V 5 bases, and 9 bases lay outside the gene matches.

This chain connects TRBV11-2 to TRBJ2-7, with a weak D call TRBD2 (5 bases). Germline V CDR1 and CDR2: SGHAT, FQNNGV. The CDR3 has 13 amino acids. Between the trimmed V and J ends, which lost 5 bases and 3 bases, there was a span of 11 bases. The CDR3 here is CASSRTGNYEQYF. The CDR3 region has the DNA TGTGCCAGCAGCAGGACCGGGAACTACGAGCAGTACTTC.

As DNA, the CDR3 is TGTGCCATCAGTGCTCAGGGGGGGACTAAAGAGACCCAGTACTTC. It encodes CAISAQGGTKETQYF. This chain connects TRBV10-3 to TRBJ2-5, with D perhaps assigned TRBD1 or TRBD2 (7 bases each). V lost 4 bases and J lost 3, with 15 bases in between. In germline, CDR1 is ENHRY, CDR2 SYGVKD. The CDR3 is 15 amino acids.

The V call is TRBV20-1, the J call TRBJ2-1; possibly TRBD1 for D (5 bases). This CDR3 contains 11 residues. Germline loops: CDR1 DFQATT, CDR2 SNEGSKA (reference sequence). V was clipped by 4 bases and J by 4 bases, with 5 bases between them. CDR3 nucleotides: TGCAGTGCTACAGGGTACAATGAGCAGTTCTTC. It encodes CSATGYNEQFF.

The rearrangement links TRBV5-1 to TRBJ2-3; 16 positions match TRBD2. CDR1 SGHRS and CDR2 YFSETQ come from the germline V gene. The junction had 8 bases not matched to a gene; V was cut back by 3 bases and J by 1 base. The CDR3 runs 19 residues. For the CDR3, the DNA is TGCGCCAGCAGCTCGGGACTAGCGGGGGGGCATCTTCGCACAGATACGCAGTATTTT. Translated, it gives CASSSGLAGGHLRTDTQYF.

The CDR3 region is CASSPQGAANEKLFF. The CDR3, as DNA: TGTGCCAGCAGTCCACAGGGGGCGGCTAATGAAAAACTGTTTTTT. The chain couples TRBV27 to TRBJ1-4; TRBD1 matches at 9 bases. The germline V gene has CDR1 MNHEY and CDR2 SMNVEV (reference sequence). This CDR3 has 15 residues. V gave up 5 bases and J gave up 3 bases; unmatched junction bases: 4.

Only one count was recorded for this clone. Written as DNA, the CDR3 is TGTGCCAGCAGTTCCCTAACTAGCCAAAATGAGCAGTTCTTC. Translated, it gives CASSSLTSQNEQFF. V and J are TRBV28 and TRBJ2-1; weak D call: TRBD2 (6 bases). This CDR3 has 14 residues. Germline CDR1 reads MDHEN; CDR2 reads SYDVKM. Trimming cost V 4 bases and J 7 bases, with 14 bases left between them.

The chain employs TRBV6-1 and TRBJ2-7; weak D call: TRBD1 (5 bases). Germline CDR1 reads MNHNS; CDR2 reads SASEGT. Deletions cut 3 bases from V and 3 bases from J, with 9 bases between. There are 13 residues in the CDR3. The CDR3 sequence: CASSEAGIYEQYF. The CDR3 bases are TGTGCCAGCAGTGAGGCAGGGATCTACGAGCAGTACTTC.

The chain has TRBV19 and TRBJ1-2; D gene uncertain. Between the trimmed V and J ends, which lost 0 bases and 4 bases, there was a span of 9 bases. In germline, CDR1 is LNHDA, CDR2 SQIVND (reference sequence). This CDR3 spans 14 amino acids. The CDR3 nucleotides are TGTGCCAGTAGTATAGATCGGACGCTCTATGGCTACACCTTC. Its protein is CASSIDRTLYGYTF.

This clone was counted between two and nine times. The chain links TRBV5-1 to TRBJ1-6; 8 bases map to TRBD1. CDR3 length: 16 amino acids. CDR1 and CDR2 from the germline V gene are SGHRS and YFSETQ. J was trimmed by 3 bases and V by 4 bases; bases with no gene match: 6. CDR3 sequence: CASSSGQGIYNSPLHF. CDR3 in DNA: TGCGCCAGCAGCAGCGGACAGGGAATCTATAATTCACCCCTCCACTTT.

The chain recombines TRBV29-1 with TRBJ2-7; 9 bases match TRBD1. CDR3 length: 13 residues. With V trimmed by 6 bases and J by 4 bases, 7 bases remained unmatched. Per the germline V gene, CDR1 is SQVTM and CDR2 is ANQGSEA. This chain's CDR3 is CSVTGTGLYEQYF. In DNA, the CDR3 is TGCAGCGTCACCGGGACAGGGTTGTACGAGCAGTACTTC.

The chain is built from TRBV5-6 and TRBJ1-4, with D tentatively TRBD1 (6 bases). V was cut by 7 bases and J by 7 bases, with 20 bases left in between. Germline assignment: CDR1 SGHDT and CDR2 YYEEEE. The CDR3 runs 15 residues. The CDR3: CASAIWTALREKLFF. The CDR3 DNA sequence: TGTGCCAGCGCGATATGGACAGCCCTTCGTGAAAAACTGTTTTTT.

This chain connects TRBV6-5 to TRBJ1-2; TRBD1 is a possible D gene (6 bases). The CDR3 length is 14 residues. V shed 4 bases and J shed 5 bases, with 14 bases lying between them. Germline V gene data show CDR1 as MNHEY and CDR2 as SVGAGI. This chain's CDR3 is CASSSTGIGYGYTF. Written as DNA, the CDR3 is TGTGCCAGCAGTTCCACAGGGATTGGGTATGGCTACACCTTC.

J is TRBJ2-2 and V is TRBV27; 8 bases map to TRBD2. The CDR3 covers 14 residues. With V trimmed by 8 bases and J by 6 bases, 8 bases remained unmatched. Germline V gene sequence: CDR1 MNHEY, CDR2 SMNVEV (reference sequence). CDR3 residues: CASGRGGPAGELFF. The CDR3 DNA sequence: TGTGCCAGCGGCCGGGGGGGGCCAGCCGGGGAGCTGTTTTTT.

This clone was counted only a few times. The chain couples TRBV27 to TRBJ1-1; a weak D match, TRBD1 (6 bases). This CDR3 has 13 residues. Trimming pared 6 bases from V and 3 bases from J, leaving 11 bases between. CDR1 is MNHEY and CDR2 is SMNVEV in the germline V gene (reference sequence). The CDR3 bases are TGTGCCAGCAGGAGCTCAGGGGACACTGAAGCTTTCTTT. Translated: CASRSSGDTEAFF.

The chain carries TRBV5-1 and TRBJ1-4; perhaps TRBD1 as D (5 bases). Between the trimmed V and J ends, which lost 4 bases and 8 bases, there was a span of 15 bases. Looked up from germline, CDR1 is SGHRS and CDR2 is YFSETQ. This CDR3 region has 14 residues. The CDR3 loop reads CASSVDGAGEKLFF. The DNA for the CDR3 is TGCGCCAGCAGCGTGGACGGGGCAGGAGAAAAACTGTTTTTT.

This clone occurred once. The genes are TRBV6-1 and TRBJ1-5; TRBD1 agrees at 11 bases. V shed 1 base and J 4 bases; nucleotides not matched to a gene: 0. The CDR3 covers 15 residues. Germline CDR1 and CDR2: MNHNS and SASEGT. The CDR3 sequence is CASSEGDRGNQPQHF. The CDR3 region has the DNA TGTGCCAGCAGTGAAGGGGACAGGGGGAATCAGCCCCAGCATTTT.

The CDR3 here is CSPSRGGCQPQHF. CDR3 in DNA: TGCAGCCCCTCACGCGGGGGATGTCAGCCCCAGCATTTT. This chain joins TRBV29-1 and TRBJ1-5, with D perhaps TRBD1 (5 bases). The germline V gene has CDR1 SQVTM and CDR2 ANQGSEA. There are 13 residues in the CDR3. Trimming removed 8 bases at V and 6 bases at J, with 17 bases between.

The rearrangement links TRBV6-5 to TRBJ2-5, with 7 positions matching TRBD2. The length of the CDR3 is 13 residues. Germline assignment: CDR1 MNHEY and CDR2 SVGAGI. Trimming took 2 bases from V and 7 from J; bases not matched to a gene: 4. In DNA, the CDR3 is TGTGCCAGCAGTTACGAGCGGGGAGCGACCCAGTACTTC. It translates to CASSYERGATQYF.

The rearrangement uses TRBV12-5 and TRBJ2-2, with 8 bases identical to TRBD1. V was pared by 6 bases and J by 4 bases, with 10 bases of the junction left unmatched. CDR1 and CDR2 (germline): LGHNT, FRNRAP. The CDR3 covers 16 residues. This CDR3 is CASGNRTGIGTGELFF. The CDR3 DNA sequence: TGTGCTAGTGGCAACCGGACAGGGATTGGCACCGGGGAGCTGTTTTTT.

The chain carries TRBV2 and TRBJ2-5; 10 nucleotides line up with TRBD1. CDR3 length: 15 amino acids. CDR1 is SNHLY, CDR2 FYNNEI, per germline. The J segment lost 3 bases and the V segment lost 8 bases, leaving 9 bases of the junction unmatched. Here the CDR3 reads CASGLYGQGEETQYF. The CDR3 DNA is TGTGCCAGCGGACTTTACGGACAGGGGGAAGAGACCCAGTACTTC.

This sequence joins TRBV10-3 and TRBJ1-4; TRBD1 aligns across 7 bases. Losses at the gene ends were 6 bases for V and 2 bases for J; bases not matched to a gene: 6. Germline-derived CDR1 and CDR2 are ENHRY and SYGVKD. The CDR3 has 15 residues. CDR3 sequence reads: CAIRSATGTNEKLFF. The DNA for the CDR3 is TGTGCCATCAGGAGCGCGACAGGGACTAATGAAAAACTGTTTTTT.

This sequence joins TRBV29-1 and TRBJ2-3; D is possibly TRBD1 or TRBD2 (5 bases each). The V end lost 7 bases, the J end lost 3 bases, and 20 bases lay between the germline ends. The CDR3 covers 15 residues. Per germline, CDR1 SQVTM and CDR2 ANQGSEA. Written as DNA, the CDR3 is TGCAGCGCCACCCCGGGAAGTGGGGGAACAGATACGCAGTATTTT. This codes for CSATPGSGGTDTQYF.

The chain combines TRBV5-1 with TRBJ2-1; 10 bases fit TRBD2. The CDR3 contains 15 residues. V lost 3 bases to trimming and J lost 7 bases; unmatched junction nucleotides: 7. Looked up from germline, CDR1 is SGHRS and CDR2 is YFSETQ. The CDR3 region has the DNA TGCGCCAGCAGCTCGCTAGCGGGGGCACAGAATGAGCAGTTCTTC. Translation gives CASSSLAGAQNEQFF.

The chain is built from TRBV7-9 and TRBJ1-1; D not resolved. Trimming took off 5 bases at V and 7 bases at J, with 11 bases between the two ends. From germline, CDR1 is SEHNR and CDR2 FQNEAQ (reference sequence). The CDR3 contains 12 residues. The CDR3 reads CASSADANEAFF. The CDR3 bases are TGTGCCAGCAGCGCGGACGCGAATGAAGCTTTCTTT.

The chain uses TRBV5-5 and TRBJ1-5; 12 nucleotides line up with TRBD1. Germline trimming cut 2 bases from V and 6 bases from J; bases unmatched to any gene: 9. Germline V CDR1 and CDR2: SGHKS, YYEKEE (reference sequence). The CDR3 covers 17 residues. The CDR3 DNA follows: TGTGCCAGCAGCTTAACCCCGGGACAGGGGGCGGGTCAGCCCCAGCATTTT. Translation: CASSLTPGQGAGQPQHF.

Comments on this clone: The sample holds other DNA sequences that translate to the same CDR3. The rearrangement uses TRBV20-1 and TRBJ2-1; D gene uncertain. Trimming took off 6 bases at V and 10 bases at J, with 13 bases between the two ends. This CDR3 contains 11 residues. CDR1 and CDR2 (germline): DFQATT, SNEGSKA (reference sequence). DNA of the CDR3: TGCAGTGCCGCTCCGGTTCGGGAGCAGTTCTTC. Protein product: CSAAPVREQFF.